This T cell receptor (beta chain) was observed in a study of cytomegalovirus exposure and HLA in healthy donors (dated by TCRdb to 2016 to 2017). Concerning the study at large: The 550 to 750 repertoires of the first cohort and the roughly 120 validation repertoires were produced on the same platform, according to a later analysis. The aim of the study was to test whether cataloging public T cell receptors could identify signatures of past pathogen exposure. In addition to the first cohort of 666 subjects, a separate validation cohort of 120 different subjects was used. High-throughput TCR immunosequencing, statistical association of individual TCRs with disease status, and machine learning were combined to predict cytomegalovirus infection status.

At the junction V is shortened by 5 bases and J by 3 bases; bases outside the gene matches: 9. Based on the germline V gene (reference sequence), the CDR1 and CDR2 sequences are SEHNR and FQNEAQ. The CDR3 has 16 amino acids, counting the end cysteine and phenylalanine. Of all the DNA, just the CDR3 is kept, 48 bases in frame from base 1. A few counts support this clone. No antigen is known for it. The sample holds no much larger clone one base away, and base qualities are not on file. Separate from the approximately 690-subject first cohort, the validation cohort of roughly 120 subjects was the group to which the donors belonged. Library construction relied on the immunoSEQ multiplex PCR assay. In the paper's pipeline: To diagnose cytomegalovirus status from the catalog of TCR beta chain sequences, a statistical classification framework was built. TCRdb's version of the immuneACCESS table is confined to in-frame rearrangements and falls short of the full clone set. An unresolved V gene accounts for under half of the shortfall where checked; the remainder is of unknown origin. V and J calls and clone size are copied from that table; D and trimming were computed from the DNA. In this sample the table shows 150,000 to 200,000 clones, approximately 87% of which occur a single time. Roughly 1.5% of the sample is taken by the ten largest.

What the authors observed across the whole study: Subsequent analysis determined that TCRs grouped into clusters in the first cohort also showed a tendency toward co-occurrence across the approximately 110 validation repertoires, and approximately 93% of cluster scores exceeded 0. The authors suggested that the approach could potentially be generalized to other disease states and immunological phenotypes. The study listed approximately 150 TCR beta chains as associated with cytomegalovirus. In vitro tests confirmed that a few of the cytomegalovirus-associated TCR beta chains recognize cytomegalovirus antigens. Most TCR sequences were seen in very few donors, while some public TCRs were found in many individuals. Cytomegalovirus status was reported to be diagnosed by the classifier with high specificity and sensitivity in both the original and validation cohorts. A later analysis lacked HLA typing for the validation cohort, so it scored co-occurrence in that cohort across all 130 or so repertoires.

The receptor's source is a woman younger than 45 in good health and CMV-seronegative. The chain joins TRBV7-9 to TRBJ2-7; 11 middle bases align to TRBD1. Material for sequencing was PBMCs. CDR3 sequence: CASSPAGTGGIYEQYF. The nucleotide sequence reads TGTGCCAGCAGCCCTGCGGGGACAGGGGGAATCTACGAGCAGTACTTC.